Detailed here is one T cell receptor beta chain. Its antigen is undetermined. Between the trimmed V and J ends, which lost 3 bases and 0 bases, there was a span of 8 bases. The germline CDR1 and CDR2 sequences are DFQATT and SNEGSKA (reference sequence). The CDR3 is 13 residues long. This specimen comes from a study of CD8+CD57+ T cells in acquired aplastic anemia. Study-wide findings and caveats: Between the patient and control groups, CD8+ Simpson's diversity did not differ significantly.

The template for TCR beta VDJ and CDR3 sequence profiling was genomic DNA. TCRdb independently ran MiXCR on the reads; one entry per CDR3 protein. The table shows roughly 98,000 distinct CDR3 sequences, with around two thirds occurring only once. All patients picked for sequencing had shown, by flow cytometry, an expansion of CD8+CD57+ cells. The V gene is TRBV20-1, the J gene TRBJ1-1; tentative D call: TRBD1 (5 bases). Sequencing was carried out using sorted CD4+, CD8+, or CD8+CD57+ T cells (not recorded which) from PBMCs. This receptor was taken from a human donor with aplastic anemia. The CDR3 here is CSARDKMNTEAFF. The CDR3 nucleotides read TGCAGTGCTAGGGACAAAATGAACACTGAAGCTTTCTTT.